The rows below give T cell receptor beta chains drawn from one sample of a study of metastatic and nonmetastatic thyroid tumors. TCRdb reanalyzed the PCR reads with MiXCR. The sample includes around 2,300 clones, roughly 45% of them seen just once. The material sequenced was adjacent normal tissue. These receptors were collected from a female donor with papillary thyroid cancer or a benign thyroid nodule (not recorded which). Some clones in this sample may be carry-over from other donors' samples. Each CDR3 is given with its conserved first and last residue. Each record gives: V gene, clone size, J gene, D gene, CDR3 protein, CDR3 DNA. A D gene is named only where the DNA matches it firmly. Size values are once, few and many counts, or a class for expanded clones, and some rows have none.

>TRBV12-3/TRBV12-4|-|TRBJ1-5|-
CASGPSNQPQHF
TGTGCCAGCGGGCCTAGCAATCAGCCCCAGCATTTT
>TRBV2|few|TRBJ2-7|-
CASNSYRDSYEQYF
TGTGCCAGCAATTCATACCGGGACTCGTACGAGCAGTACTTC
>TRBV7-3|few|TRBJ1-2|TRBD1
CASSPGQTSGDGYTF
TGTGCCAGCAGCCCGGGACAGACCAGTGGTGATGGCTACACCTTC
>TRBV6-1|-|TRBJ2-2|-
CASKRDDSTNTGELFF
TGTGCCAGCAAGAGGGACGACAGCACGAACACCGGGGAGCTGTTTTTT
>TRBV6-5|-|TRBJ2-2|-
CASSSRGGANTGELFF
TGTGCCAGCAGTTCCCGGGGCGGAGCGAACACCGGGGAGCTGTTTTTT
>TRBV6-1|few|TRBJ2-7|-
CASSRGSYEQYF
TGTGCCAGCAGCAGGGGTTCCTACGAGCAGTACTTC
>TRBV12-3/TRBV12-4|few|TRBJ2-1|-
CASSRADNEQFF
TGTGCCAGCAGCCGCGCCGACAATGAGCAGTTCTTC
>TRBV6-1|-|TRBJ2-7|TRBD2
CASSVTGTKYEQYF
TGTGCCAGCAGTGTCACCGGGACTAAGTACGAGCAGTACTTC
>TRBV12-3/TRBV12-4|-|TRBJ2-1|TRBD2
CASSFGSAGYYNEQFF
TGTGCCAGCAGTTTTGGGTCAGCGGGGTATTACAATGAGCAGTTCTTC
>TRBV3-1|few|TRBJ2-2|-
CASSHQNQELFF
TGTGCCAGCAGCCACCAGAACCAGGAGCTGTTTTTT
>TRBV28|-|TRBJ1-1|-
CASSSLENTEAFF
TGTGCCAGCAGTTCGTTGGAGAACACTGAAGCTTTCTTT
>TRBV5-1|-|TRBJ1-4|-
CASSLATDLNEKLFF
TGCGCCAGCAGCTTGGCAACAGATCTTAATGAAAAACTGTTTTTT
>TRBV11-1|-|TRBJ1-5|TRBD1
CASSLVSQGGNQPQHF
TGTGCCAGCAGCTTAGTCAGTCAGGGGGGCAATCAGCCCCAGCATTTT
>TRBV5-6|many|TRBJ1-6|-
CASSLGRDERTSPLHF
TGTGCCAGCAGCCTGGGACGAGATGAGAGGACTTCACCCCTCCACTTT
>TRBV9|few|TRBJ1-1|-
CASSAEDNSEAFF
TGTGCCAGCAGCGCTGAGGACAATTCTGAAGCTTTCTTT
>TRBV28|few|TRBJ1-2|-
CASSLTLSGGYTF
TGTGCCAGCAGCCTCACCCTGTCTGGTGGCTACACCTTC
>TRBV2|few|TRBJ2-1|TRBD2
CASSVWTSDQQFF
TGTGCCAGCAGTGTTTGGACTAGCGACCAGCAGTTCTTC
>TRBV9|once|TRBJ1-1|TRBD1
CASSVADRVGTEAFF
TGTGCCAGCAGCGTAGCCGACAGGGTGGGAACTGAAGCTTTCTTT
>TRBV7-6|-|TRBJ2-1|TRBD1
CASSLGTGDRYNEQFF
TGTGCCAGCAGCTTAGGAACAGGGGACCGATACAATGAGCAGTTCTTC
>TRBV28|-|TRBJ2-3|-
CASSLSLSRLLAGTDTQYF
TGTGCCAGCAGTTTATCCCTTAGCAGGCTTTTGGCGGGCACAGATACGCAGTATTTT
>TRBV4-1|-|TRBJ1-5|-
CASSQVPGSNQPQHF
TGCGCCAGCAGCCAAGTCCCAGGGAGCAATCAGCCCCAGCATTTT
>TRBV7-4|-|TRBJ2-7|-
CASILRSGGPYEQYF
TGTGCCAGCATCTTACGGTCCGGAGGGCCCTACGAGCAGTACTTC
>TRBV9|-|TRBJ1-2|-
CASSVDWQGNYGYTF
TGTGCCAGCAGCGTAGATTGGCAGGGTAACTATGGCTACACCTTC
>TRBV6-2/TRBV6-3|-|TRBJ2-1|-
CATLLSVNEQFF
TGTGCCACCCTCCTTTCAGTGAATGAGCAGTTCTTC
>TRBV12-3/TRBV12-4|few|TRBJ2-7|-
CASSHQTTNLYEQYF
TGTGCCAGCAGTCATCAGACTACCAACCTCTACGAGCAGTACTTC
>TRBV27|few|TRBJ2-2|TRBD2
CASSSIAGSNTGELFF
TGTGCCAGCAGTTCTATAGCGGGATCGAACACCGGGGAGCTGTTTTTT
>TRBV11-2|-|TRBJ2-7|-
CASGGSSYEQYF
TGTGCCAGTGGCGGATCCTCCTACGAGCAGTACTTC
>TRBV28|-|TRBJ2-7|TRBD1
CASSSTTGALAYEQYF
TGTGCCAGCAGTTCTACAACAGGGGCCTTAGCCTACGAGCAGTACTTC
>TRBV9|-|TRBJ2-1|TRBD2
CASSVGGRLYNEQFF
TGTGCCAGCAGCGTGGGCGGGAGACTCTACAATGAGCAGTTCTTC
>TRBV27|-|TRBJ2-2|-
CASTFGGPNTGELFF
TGTGCCAGCACCTTCGGGGGGCCGAACACCGGGGAGCTGTTTTTT
>TRBV9|few|TRBJ2-5|TRBD1
CASSPLRGSQETQYF
TGTGCCAGCAGTCCCCTCAGGGGGAGTCAAGAGACCCAGTACTTC
>TRBV6-1|-|TRBJ2-3|-
CASRGASTDTQYF
TGTGCCAGCAGAGGAGCTAGCACAGATACGCAGTATTTT
>TRBV12-3/TRBV12-4|many|TRBJ2-7|-
CASSDGMYEQYF
TGTGCCAGCAGCGACGGGATGTACGAGCAGTACTTC
>TRBV9|-|TRBJ1-1|TRBD1
CASSETGGTEAFF
TGTGCCAGCAGTGAGACAGGGGGAACTGAAGCTTTCTTT
>TRBV6-2/TRBV6-3|-|TRBJ2-1|TRBD1
CASSLQGFGEQFF
TGTGCCAGCAGTTTACAGGGGTTCGGTGAGCAGTTCTTC
>TRBV4-1|few|TRBJ1-2|TRBD1
CASSQLDRGGGYTF
TGCGCCAGCAGCCAACTGGACAGGGGAGGTGGCTACACCTTC
>TRBV20-1|-|TRBJ1-2|TRBD1
CSANTGENGYTF
TGCAGTGCTAACACAGGGGAGAATGGCTACACCTTC
>TRBV12-5|-|TRBJ2-2|TRBD1
CASGFEGAKVVELFF
TGTGCTAGTGGTTTTGAGGGGGCGAAGGTCGTGGAGCTGTTTTTT
>TRBV27|few|TRBJ2-5|-
CASKNSWWEETQYF
TGTGCCAGCAAGAATTCGTGGTGGGAAGAGACCCAGTACTTC
>TRBV24-1|-|TRBJ2-7|TRBD1
CATSDPGQAHEQYF
TGTGCCACCAGTGATCCGGGACAGGCCCACGAGCAGTACTTC
>TRBV11-2|-|TRBJ2-6|-
CASSLFGSGGANVLTF
TGTGCCAGCAGCTTATTTGGATCAGGTGGGGCCAACGTCCTGACTTTC
>TRBV19|many|TRBJ1-5|-
CASSTGFSNQPQHF
TGTGCCAGTAGCACGGGATTTAGCAATCAGCCCCAGCATTTT
>TRBV7-3|-|TRBJ1-1|-
CASSQGMNTEAFF
TGTGCCAGCAGTCAGGGTATGAACACTGAAGCTTTCTTT
>TRBV11-3|few|TRBJ1-6|-
CASSTRESGGSPLHF
TGTGCCAGCAGCACCCGGGAGTCGGGGGGTTCACCCCTCCACTTT
>TRBV30|-|TRBJ2-7|-
CAWSDGRGYEQYF
TGTGCCTGGAGTGATGGCAGGGGCTACGAGCAGTACTTC
>TRBV6-7|-|TRBJ2-5|TRBD2
CASTGRWREGQETQYF
TGTGCCAGCACCGGACGGTGGAGGGAGGGTCAAGAGACCCAGTACTTC
>TRBV12-3/TRBV12-4|few|TRBJ1-1|TRBD1
CASSFGQGKNTEAFF
TGTGCCAGCAGTTTTGGACAGGGGAAAAACACTGAAGCTTTCTTT
>TRBV12-3/TRBV12-4|few|TRBJ2-1|-
CASSTYNEQFF
TGTGCCAGCAGTACCTACAATGAGCAGTTCTTC
>TRBV19|few|TRBJ1-4|TRBD1
CASKSGTGNEKLFF
TGTGCCAGTAAATCCGGGACAGGTAATGAAAAACTGTTTTTT
>TRBV20-1|-|TRBJ2-3|-
CSATRGLTDTQYF
TGCAGTGCTACCAGGGGCCTGACAGATACGCAGTATTTT
>TRBV4-3|-|TRBJ1-1|-
CASSQDLVTEAFF
TGCGCCAGCAGCCAAGATTTGGTAACTGAAGCTTTCTTT
>TRBV20-1|-|TRBJ2-1|TRBD2
CSARAGLLAGGGEQFF
TGCAGTGCTAGGGCAGGCCTACTAGCGGGAGGGGGTGAGCAGTTCTTC
>TRBV12-3/TRBV12-4|few|TRBJ2-7|-
CASSLGRGPYEQYF
TGTGCCAGCAGCTTAGGGCGGGGACCCTACGAGCAGTACTTC
>TRBV7-9|-|TRBJ1-6|TRBD1
CASSGQGRGNSPLHF
TGTGCCAGCAGCGGACAGGGACGGGGTAATTCACCCCTCCACTTT
>TRBV27|many|TRBJ2-3|TRBD2
CASSLAGGITDTQYF
TGTGCCAGCTCGCTAGCGGGAGGGATCACAGATACGCAGTATTTT